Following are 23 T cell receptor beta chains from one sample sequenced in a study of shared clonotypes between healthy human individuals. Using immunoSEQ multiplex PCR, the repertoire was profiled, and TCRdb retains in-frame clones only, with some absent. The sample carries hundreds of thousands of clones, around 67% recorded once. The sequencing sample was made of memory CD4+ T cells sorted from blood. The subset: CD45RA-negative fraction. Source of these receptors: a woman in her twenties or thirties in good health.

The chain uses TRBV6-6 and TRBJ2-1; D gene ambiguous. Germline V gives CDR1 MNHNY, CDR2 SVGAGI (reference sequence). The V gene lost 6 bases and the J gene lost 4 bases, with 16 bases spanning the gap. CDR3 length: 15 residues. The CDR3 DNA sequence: TGTGCCAGCAGCCATACACACAACCGATACAATGAGCAGTTCTTC. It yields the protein CASSHTHNRYNEQFF.

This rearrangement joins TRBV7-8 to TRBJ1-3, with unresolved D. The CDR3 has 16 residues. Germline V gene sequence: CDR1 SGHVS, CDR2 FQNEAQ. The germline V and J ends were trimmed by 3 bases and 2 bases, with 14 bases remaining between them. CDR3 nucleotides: TGTGCCAGCAGCTTGACGGGCGGGAACACTGGAAACACCATATATTTT. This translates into CASSLTGGNTGNTIYF.

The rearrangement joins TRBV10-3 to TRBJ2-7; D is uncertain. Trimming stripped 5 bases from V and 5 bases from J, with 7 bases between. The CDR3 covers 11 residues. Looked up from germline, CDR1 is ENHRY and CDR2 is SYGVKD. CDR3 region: CAISLGDEQYF. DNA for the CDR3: TGTGCCATCAGTTTGGGTGACGAGCAGTACTTC.

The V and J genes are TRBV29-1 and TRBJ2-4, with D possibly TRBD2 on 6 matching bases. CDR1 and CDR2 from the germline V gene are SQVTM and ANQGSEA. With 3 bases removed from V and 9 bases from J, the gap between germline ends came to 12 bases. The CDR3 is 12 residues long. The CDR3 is CSVEDYHGIQYF. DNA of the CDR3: TGCAGCGTTGAGGACTACCACGGCATTCAGTACTTC.

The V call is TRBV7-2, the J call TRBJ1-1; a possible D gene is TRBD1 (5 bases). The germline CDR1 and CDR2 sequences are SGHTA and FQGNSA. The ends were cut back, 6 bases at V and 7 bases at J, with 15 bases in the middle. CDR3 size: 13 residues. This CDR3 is CASRTFTGFEAFF. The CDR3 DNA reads TGTGCCAGCAGGACCTTTACAGGCTTTGAAGCTTTCTTT.

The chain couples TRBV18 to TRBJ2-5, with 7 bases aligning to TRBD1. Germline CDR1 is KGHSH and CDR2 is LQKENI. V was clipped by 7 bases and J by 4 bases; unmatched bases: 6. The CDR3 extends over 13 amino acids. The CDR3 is CASCMGQRETQYF. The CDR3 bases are TGTGCCAGCTGTATGGGACAGCGAGAGACCCAGTACTTC. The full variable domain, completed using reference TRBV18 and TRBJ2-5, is NAGVMQNPRHLVRRRGQEARLRCSPMKGHSHVYWYRQLPEEGLKFMVYLQKENIIDESGMPKERFSAEFPKEGPSILRIQQVVRGDSAAYFCASCMGQRETQYFGPGTRLLVL.

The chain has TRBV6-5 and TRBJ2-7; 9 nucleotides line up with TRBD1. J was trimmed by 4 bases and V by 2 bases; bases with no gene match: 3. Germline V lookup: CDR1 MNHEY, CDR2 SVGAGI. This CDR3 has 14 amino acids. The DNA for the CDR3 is TGTGCCAGCAGTTACGGACAGGGGCGGTACGAGCAGTACTTC. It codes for CASSYGQGRYEQYF.

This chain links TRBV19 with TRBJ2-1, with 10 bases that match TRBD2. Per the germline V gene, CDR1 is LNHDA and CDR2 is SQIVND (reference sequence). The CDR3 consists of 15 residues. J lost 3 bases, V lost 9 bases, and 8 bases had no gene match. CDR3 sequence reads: CASTALAGVYNEQFF. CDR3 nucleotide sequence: TGTGCCAGCACCGCCCTAGCGGGAGTCTACAATGAGCAGTTCTTC.

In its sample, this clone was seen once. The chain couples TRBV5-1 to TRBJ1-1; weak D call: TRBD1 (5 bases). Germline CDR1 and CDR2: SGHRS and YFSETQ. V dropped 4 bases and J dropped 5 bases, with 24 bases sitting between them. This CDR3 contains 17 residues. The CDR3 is CASSVRGDGVAETEAFF. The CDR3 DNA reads TGCGCCAGCAGCGTCCGAGGGGACGGGGTCGCTGAGACTGAAGCTTTCTTT.

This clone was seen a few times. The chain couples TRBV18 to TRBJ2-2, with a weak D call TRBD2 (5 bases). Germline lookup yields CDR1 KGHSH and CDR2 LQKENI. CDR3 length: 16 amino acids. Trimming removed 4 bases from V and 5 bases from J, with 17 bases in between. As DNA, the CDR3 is TGTGCCAGCTCACACACCACGTTAACGGGAACCGGGGAGCTGTTTTTT. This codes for CASSHTTLTGTGELFF.

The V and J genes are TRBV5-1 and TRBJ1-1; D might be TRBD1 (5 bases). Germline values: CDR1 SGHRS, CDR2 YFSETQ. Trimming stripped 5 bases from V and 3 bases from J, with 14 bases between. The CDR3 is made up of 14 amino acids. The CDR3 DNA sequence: TGCGCCAGCAGTGGTGGGGGAGGGGACACTGAAGCTTTCTTT. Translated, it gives CASSGGGGDTEAFF. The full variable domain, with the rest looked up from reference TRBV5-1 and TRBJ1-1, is KAGVTQTPRYLIKTRGQQVTLSCSPISGHRSVSWYQQTPGQGLQFLFEYFSETQRNKGNFPGRFSGRQFSNSRSEMNVSTLELGDSALYLCASSGGGGDTEAFFGQGTRLTVV.

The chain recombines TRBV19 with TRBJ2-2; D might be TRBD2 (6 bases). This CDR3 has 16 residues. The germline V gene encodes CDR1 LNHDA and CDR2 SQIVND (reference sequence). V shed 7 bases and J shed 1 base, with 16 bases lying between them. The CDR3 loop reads CASKTPRSGNTGELFF. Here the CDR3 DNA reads TGTGCCAGTAAAACCCCCCGTAGCGGGAACACCGGGGAGCTGTTTTTT.

CDR3: CATCPGTSNTGELFF. CDR3 nucleotides: TGTGCCACCTGTCCCGGGACTAGCAACACCGGGGAGCTGTTTTTT. The chain carries TRBV5-5 and TRBJ2-2; 9 bases are shared with TRBD2. The germline V gene has CDR1 SGHKS and CDR2 YYEKEE (reference sequence). CDR3 length: 15 amino acids. V shed 9 bases, J shed 2 bases, and the junction held 8 bases outside the gene matches.

The CDR3 protein is CASSGTGTSEQYF. The CDR3 region has the DNA TGCGCCAGCTCGGGCACGGGGACCTCCGAGCAGTACTTC. The genes are TRBV10-2 and TRBJ2-7, with D perhaps given as TRBD1 or TRBD2 (5 bases each). The CDR3 length is 13 residues. CDR1 is WSHSY, CDR2 SAAADI, per germline. V lost 8 bases and J 6 bases, leaving 17 bases between the germline ends.

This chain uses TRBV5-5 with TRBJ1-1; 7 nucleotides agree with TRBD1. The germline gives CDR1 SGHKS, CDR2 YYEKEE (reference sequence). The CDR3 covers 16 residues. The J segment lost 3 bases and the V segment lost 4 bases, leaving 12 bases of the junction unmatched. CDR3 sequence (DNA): TGTGCCAGCAGCCCGCGGGCGGGACAGAAGGACACTGAAGCTTTCTTT. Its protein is CASSPRAGQKDTEAFF. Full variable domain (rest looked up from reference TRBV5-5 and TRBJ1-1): DAGVTQSPTHLIKTRGQQVTLRCSPISGHKSVSWYQQVLGQGPQFIFQYYEKEERGRGNFPDRFSARQFPNYSSELNVNALLLGDSALYLCASSPRAGQKDTEAFFGQGTRLTVV.

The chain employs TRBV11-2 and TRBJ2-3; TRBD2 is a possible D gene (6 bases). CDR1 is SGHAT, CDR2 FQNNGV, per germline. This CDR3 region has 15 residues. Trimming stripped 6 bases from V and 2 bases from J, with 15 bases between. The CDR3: CASRSRDFDTDTQYF. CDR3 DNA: TGTGCCAGCAGATCCCGGGACTTCGACACAGATACGCAGTATTTT.

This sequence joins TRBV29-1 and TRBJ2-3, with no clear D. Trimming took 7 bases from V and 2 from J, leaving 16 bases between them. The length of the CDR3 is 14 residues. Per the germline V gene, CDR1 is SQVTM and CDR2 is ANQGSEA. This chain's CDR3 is CSAHGPGSTDTQYF. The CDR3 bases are TGCAGCGCCCACGGGCCCGGGTCCACAGATACGCAGTATTTT.

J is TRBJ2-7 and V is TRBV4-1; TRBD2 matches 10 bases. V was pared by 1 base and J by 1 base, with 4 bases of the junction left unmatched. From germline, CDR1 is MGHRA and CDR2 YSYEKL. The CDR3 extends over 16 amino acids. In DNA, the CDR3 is TGCGCCAGCAGCCAAGGCATGGGACTAGCGTCCTACGAGCAGTACTTC. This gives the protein CASSQGMGLASYEQYF.

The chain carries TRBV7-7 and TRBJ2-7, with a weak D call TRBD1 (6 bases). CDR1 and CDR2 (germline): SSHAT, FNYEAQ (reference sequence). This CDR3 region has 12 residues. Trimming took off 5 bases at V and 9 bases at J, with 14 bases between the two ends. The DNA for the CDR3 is TGTGCCAGCAGCCCGGACAGATCAAGGCAGTACTTC. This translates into CASSPDRSRQYF.

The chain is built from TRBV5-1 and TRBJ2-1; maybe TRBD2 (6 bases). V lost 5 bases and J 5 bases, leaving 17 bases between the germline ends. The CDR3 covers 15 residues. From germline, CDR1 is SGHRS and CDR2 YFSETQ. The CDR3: CASSTGVRYNNEQFF. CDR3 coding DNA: TGCGCCAGCAGTACGGGAGTTAGGTACAACAATGAGCAGTTCTTC. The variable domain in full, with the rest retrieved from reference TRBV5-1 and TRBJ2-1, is KAGVTQTPRYLIKTRGQQVTLSCSPISGHRSVSWYQQTPGQGLQFLFEYFSETQRNKGNFPGRFSGRQFSNSRSEMNVSTLELGDSALYLCASSTGVRYNNEQFFGPGTRLTVL.

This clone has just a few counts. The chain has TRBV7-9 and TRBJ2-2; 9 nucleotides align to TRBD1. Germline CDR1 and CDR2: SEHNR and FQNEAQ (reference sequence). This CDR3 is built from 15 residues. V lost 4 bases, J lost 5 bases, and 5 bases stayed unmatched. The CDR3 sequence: CASSYGQGRTGELFF. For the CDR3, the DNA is TGTGCCAGCAGCTATGGACAGGGGAGGACCGGGGAGCTGTTTTTT.

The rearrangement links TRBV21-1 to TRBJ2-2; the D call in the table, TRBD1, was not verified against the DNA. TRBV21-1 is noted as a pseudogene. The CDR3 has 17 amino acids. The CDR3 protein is CASRSFRDRAVGGELFF. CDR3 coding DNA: TGTGCCAGCAGGAGCTTCCGGGACAGGGCGGTGGGTGGGGAGCTGTTTTTT.

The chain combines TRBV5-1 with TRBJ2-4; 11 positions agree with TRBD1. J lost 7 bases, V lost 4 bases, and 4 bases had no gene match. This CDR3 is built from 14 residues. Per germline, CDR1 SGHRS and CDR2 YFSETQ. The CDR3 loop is CASSLGTGGNIQYF. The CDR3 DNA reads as TGCGCCAGCAGCCTAGGGACAGGGGGGAACATTCAGTACTTC.